Presented here are 10 T cell receptor beta chains from one specimen sequenced in a study of blood T cell repertoires in COVID-19. Repertoires were generated with immunoSEQ multiplex PCR, while TCRdb's copy carries only in-frame clones and drops some. Of roughly 250,000 clones in the sample, about 81% were seen once. Sample: peripheral blood. Every receptor here comes from a woman aged 55-69 years with active or convalescent COVID-19.

The rearrangement joins TRBV19 to TRBJ2-1, with 12 bases matching TRBD2. The CDR3 covers 15 residues. Germline trimming cut 8 bases from V and 6 bases from J; bases unmatched to any gene: 8. CDR1 and CDR2 from the germline V gene are LNHDA and SQIVND (reference sequence). CDR3 sequence reads: CASAPGLAGPNEQFF. The CDR3 region has the DNA TGTGCCAGTGCCCCCGGACTAGCGGGGCCCAATGAGCAGTTCTTC.

The V call is TRBV6-6, the J call TRBJ2-1; D is ambiguous. The CDR3 is 13 residues long. Trimming removed 6 bases at V and 4 bases at J, with 10 bases between. From germline, CDR1 is MNHNY and CDR2 SVGAGI (reference sequence). Here the CDR3 reads CASSQERYNEQFF. Here the CDR3 DNA reads TGTGCCAGCAGCCAGGAAAGATACAATGAGCAGTTCTTC.

The chain carries TRBV12-3 or TRBV12-4 and TRBJ1-5; D might be TRBD1 (5 bases). V was shortened by 1 base and J by 7 bases, with 5 bases between the two germline ends. This CDR3 has 12 amino acids. CDR3 DNA sequence: TGTGCCAGCAGTTTAGGGGGCCAGCCCCAGCATTTT. This codes for CASSLGGQPQHF.

J is TRBJ1-2 and V is TRBV3-1 (or the pseudogene TRBV3-2); 7 nucleotides align to TRBD1. V lost 0 bases to trimming and J lost 5 bases; unmatched junction nucleotides: 3. The CDR3 has 14 amino acids. Germline V lookup: CDR1 LGHDT, CDR2 YNNKEL (reference sequence). DNA for the CDR3: TGTGCCAGCAGCCAAGAAGGGACAGCTTATGGCTACACCTTC. Its protein product is CASSQEGTAYGYTF.

The gene calls are TRBV11-2 and TRBJ1-2; D is unclear. Germline lookup yields CDR1 SGHAT and CDR2 FQNNGV. The CDR3 contains 14 residues. V lost 5 bases, J lost 1 base, and 11 bases lay in between. The CDR3 loop is CASSPNVLNYGYTF. DNA for the CDR3: TGTGCCAGCAGCCCTAATGTCCTTAACTATGGCTACACCTTC.

This clone was observed once. The rearrangement links TRBV18 to TRBJ2-1, with TRBD2 identical over 11 bases. This CDR3 is 16 amino acids long. Germline V gene data show CDR1 as KGHSH and CDR2 as LQKENI. V lost 3 bases, J lost 0 bases, and 1 base stayed unmatched. The CDR3 spells CASSPGTSGSYNEQFF. The CDR3 DNA follows: TGTGCCAGCTCACCCGGGACTAGCGGCTCCTACAATGAGCAGTTCTTC.

CDR3 in amino acids: CASSFSQGGGYTF. Here the CDR3 DNA reads TGCGCCAGCAGCTTTTCCCAGGGAGGTGGCTACACCTTC. V gene TRBV5-1 combines with J gene TRBJ1-2; a possible D gene is TRBD1 (5 bases). V was pared by 2 bases and J by 7 bases, with 12 bases between. The CDR3 runs 13 residues. Looked up from germline, CDR1 is SGHRS and CDR2 is YFSETQ.

Written as DNA, the CDR3 is TGTGCCAGCAGTTTCGTACGGACTGGGGGCTACACCTTC. Translation: CASSFVRTGGYTF. The chain recombines TRBV6-2 or TRBV6-3 with TRBJ1-2, with D unresolved. CDR3 length: 13 amino acids. Per the germline V gene, CDR1 is MNHEY and CDR2 is SVGEGT. Trimming removed 4 bases from V and 8 bases from J, with 14 bases in between.

The sample holds a few counts of this clone. In the same sample, other DNA sequences code for this CDR3. J is TRBJ2-7 and V is TRBV7-8; D might be TRBD1 (6 bases). The CDR3 consists of 13 residues. Germline loops: CDR1 SGHVS, CDR2 FQNEAQ. V lost 1 base and J lost 3, with 7 bases in between. The CDR3 here is CASSLGGGYEQYF. CDR3 sequence (DNA): TGTGCCAGCAGCTTAGGAGGGGGCTACGAGCAGTACTTC. Full variable domain (outside the CDR3, taken from reference TRBV7-8 and TRBJ2-7): GAGVSQSPRYKVAKRGQDVALRCDPISGHVSLFWYQQALGQGPEFLTYFQNEAQLDKSGLPSDRFFAERPEGSVSTLKIQRTQQEDSAVYLCASSLGGGYEQYFGPGTRLTVT.

This chain connects TRBV19 to TRBJ2-7; 12 bases are shared with TRBD2. V was pared by 1 base and J by 0 bases, with 7 bases of the junction left unmatched. Germline-derived CDR1 and CDR2 are LNHDA and SQIVND (reference sequence). The CDR3 has 18 residues. CDR3 region: CASSIALLAGGPSYEQYF. The CDR3 nucleotides read TGTGCCAGTAGTATAGCCCTCCTAGCGGGGGGGCCCTCCTACGAGCAGTACTTC.